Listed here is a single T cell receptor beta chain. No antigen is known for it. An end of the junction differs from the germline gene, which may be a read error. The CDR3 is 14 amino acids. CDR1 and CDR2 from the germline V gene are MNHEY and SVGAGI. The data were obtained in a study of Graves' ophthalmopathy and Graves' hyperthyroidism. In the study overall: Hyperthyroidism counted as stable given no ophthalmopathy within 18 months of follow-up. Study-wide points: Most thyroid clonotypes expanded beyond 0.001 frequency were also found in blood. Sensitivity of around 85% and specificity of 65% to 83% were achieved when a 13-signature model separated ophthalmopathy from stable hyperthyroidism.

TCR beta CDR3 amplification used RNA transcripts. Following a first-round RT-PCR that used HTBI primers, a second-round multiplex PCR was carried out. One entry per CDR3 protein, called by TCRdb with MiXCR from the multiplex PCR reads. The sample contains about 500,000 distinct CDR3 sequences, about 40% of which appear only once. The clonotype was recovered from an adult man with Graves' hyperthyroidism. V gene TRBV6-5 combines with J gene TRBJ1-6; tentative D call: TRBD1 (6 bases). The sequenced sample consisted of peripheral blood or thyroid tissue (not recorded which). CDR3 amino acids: CASSPPAGEGPPHF. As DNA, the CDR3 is TGTGCCAGCAGTCCCCCGGCAGGGGAGGGTCCCCCCCACTTT.